This paragraph covers one T cell receptor (beta chain) sequence. The data are from a study of blood T cell repertoires in COVID-19. Study-level information: Acute-phase and convalescent COVID-19 samples originated in the United States, Italy and Spain.

Source study methods: Amplification of reference gene primers was used by the study to estimate nucleated cell counts. The method was immunoSEQ multiplex PCR; TCRdb's version includes in-frame clones alone and lacks a portion of them. Clone size and V and J calls were adopted from that table, with D and trimming inferred from the DNA. In the table there are around 99,000 clones, 79% of which are singletons. There are 16 residues in the CDR3. Trimming left V 4 bases short and J 0 bases short, with 14 bases between. Per germline, CDR1 SGDLS and CDR2 YYNGEE. The source of this sequence is an elderly woman with active or convalescent COVID-19. This rearrangement joins TRBV9 to TRBJ2-1; weak D call: TRBD2 (6 bases). Material for sequencing was peripheral blood. CDR3 residues: CASSPALAPSYNEQFF. CDR3 sequence (DNA): TGTGCCAGCAGCCCCGCTCTAGCGCCCTCCTACAATGAGCAGTTCTTC.